This T cell receptor (beta chain) originates from a study of preoperative IRX-2 immunotherapy in early breast cancer. Treatment reported: preoperative locoregional IRX-2 cytokine immunotherapy. This phase Ib study tested locoregional IRX-2 cytokine immunotherapy given before surgery. TCRdb's table, derived via immunoSEQ multiplex PCR, lists solely in-frame clones and lacks some. The table shows roughly 99,000 clones, with 86% occurring only once. V gave up 2 bases and J gave up 8 bases, with 12 bases separating them. CDR3 length equals 13 residues. Germline V gene lookup returns CDR1 LGHNT and CDR2 FRNRAP.

The genes are TRBV12-5 and TRBJ1-2; a weak D match, TRBD1 (5 bases). The specimen comprised tumor tissue, sampled after IRX-2 immunotherapy. The TCR comes from a human donor with breast cancer. DNA for the CDR3: TGTGCTAGTGGTTTGATCAGGGTTGAAGGCTACACCTTC. It yields the protein CASGLIRVEGYTF.